Reported below is one TCR beta chain. Germline values: CDR1 SGHDN, CDR2 FVKESK. This CDR3 has 14 residues. The J segment lost 4 bases and the V segment lost 0 bases, leaving 2 bases of the junction unmatched. These data belong to a study of blood T cell repertoires in COVID-19. About the study: In each case, the material was cDNA or gDNA derived from T cells, B-cell-depleted T cells, or PBMCs.

Sequenced by immunoSEQ multiplex PCR; TCRdb stores in-frame clones only, minus some. This table holds some 100,000 clones, over 80% found once. The rearrangement links TRBV14 to TRBJ1-2, with 7 bases fitting TRBD1. The source is a human donor in a cohort sampled during active COVID-19. The sample comprised peripheral blood. The CDR3 loop is CASSQDPGGYGYTF. CDR3 nucleotides: TGTGCCAGCAGCCAAGATCCAGGGGGCTATGGCTACACCTTC.